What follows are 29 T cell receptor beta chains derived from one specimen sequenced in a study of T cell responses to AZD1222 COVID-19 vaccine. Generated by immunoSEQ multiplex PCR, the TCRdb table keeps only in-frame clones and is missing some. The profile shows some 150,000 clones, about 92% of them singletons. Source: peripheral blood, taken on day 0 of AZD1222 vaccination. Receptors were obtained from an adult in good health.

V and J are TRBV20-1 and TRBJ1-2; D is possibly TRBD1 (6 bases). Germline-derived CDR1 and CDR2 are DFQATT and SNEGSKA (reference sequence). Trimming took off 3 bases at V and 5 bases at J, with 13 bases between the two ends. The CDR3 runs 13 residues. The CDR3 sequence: CSASRQELYGYTF. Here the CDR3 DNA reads TGCAGTGCTAGTCGACAGGAGCTTTATGGCTACACCTTC.

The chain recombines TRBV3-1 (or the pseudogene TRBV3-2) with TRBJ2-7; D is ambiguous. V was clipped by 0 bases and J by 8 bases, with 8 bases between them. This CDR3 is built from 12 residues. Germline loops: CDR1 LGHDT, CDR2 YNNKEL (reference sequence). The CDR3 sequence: CASSQDSGQQYF. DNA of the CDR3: TGTGCCAGCAGCCAAGATTCGGGCCAGCAGTACTTC.

The DNA for the CDR3 is TGTGCCTGGAGTGTAACTAGCGATTATGAAGCTAGGGGGCAGTTCTTC. It yields the protein CAWSVTSDYEARGQFF. The chain is built from TRBV30 and TRBJ2-1, with 7 bases lining up with TRBD2. The CDR3 has 16 amino acids. Germline lookup yields CDR1 GTSNPN and CDR2 SVGIG (reference sequence). J was trimmed by 12 bases and V by 0 bases; bases with no gene match: 17.

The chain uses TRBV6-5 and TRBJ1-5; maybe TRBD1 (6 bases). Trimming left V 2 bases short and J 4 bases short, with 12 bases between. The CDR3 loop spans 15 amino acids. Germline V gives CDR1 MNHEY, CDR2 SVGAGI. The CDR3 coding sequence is TGTGCCAGCAGTTACGGAACAGGGTCTAATCAGCCCCAGCATTTT. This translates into CASSYGTGSNQPQHF.

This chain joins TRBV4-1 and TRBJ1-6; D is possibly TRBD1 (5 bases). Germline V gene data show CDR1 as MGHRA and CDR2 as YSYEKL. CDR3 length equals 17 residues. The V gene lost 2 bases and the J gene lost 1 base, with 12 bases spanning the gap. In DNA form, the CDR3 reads TGCGCCAGCAGCCAATCAGGGCCAGAATCCTATAATTCACCCCTCCACTTT. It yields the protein CASSQSGPESYNSPLHF.

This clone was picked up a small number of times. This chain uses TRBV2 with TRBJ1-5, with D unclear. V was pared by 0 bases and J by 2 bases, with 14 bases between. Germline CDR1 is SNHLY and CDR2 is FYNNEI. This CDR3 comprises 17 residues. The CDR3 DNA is TGTGCCAGCAGTGAAGCAAGGAGTTTGTGGGGCAATCAGCCCCAGCATTTT. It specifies CASSEARSLWGNQPQHF.

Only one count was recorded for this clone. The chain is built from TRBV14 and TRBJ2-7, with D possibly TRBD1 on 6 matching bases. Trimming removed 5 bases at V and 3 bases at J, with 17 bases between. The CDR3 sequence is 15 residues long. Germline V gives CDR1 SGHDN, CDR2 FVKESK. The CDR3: CASSDVRQANYEQYF. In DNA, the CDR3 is TGTGCCAGCAGCGACGTCCGACAGGCCAACTACGAGCAGTACTTC.

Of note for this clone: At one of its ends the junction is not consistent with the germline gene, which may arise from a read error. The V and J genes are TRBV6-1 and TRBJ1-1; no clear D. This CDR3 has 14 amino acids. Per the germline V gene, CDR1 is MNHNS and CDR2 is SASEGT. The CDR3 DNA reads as TGTGCCAGCAGAGAAGCTATCGAATGGACTGAAGCTTTCTTT. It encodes CASREAIEWTEAFF.

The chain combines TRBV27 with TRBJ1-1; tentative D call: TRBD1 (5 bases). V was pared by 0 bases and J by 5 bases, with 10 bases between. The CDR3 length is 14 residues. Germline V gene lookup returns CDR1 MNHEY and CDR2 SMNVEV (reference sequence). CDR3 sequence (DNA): TGTGCCAGCAGTTTATCATTTGGGGGTACTGAAGCTTTCTTT. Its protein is CASSLSFGGTEAFF.

The chain's CDR3 is CASSLKTSAVTNEKLFF. The CDR3 DNA sequence: TGTGCCAGCAGCCTTAAGACGTCGGCGGTAACTAATGAAAAACTGTTTTTT. J is TRBJ1-4 and V is TRBV5-5; D not certain. Trimming took 4 bases from V and 1 from J, leaving 17 bases between them. This CDR3 spans 17 amino acids. Per the germline V gene, CDR1 is SGHKS and CDR2 is YYEKEE (reference sequence).

CDR3 DNA: TGCGCCAGCAGCTCGGGGGGACTAGCGGGAGGCGGGACAGATACGCAGTATTTT. Translated: CASSSGGLAGGGTDTQYF. This chain uses TRBV5-1 with TRBJ2-3; the match to TRBD2 covers 15 bases. With V trimmed by 3 bases and J by 3 bases, 8 bases remained unmatched. The CDR3 consists of 18 residues. The germline CDR1 and CDR2 sequences are SGHRS and YFSETQ.

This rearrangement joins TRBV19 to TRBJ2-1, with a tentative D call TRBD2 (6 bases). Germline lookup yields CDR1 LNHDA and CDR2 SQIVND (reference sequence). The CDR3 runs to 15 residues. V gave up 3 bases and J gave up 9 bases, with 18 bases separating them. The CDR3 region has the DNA TGTGCCAGTAGTATCTTAGCGGTCCCGCCAGTTGAGCAGTTCTTC. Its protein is CASSILAVPPVEQFF.

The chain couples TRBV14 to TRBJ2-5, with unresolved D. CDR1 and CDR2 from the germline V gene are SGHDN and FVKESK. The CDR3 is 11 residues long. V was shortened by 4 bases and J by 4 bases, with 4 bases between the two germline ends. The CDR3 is CASSLRETQYF. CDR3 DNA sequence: TGTGCCAGCAGCCTTAGAGAGACCCAGTACTTC.

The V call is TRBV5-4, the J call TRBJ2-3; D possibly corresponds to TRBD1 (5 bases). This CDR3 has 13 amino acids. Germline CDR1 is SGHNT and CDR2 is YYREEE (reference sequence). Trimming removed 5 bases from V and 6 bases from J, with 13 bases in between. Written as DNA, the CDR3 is TGTGCCAGCAGATCCGCAGGGAAGGATACGCAGTATTTT. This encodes CASRSAGKDTQYF.

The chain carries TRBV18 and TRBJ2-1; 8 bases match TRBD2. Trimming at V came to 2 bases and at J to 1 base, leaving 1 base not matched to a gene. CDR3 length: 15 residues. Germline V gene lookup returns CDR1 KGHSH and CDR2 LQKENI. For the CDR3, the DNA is TGTGCCAGCTCACCAGGACTAGCTTCCTACAATGAGCAGTTCTTC. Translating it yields CASSPGLASYNEQFF.

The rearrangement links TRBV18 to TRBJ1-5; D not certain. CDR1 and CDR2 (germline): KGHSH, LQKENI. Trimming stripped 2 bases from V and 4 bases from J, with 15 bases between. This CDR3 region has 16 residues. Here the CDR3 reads CASSPAKGSGNQPQHF. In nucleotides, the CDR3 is TGTGCCAGCTCACCAGCGAAAGGATCGGGTAATCAGCCCCAGCATTTT.

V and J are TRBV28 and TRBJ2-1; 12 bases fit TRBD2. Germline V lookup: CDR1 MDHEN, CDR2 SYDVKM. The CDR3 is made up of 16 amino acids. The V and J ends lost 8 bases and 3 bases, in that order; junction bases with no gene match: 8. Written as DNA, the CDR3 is TGTGCCAGCCTTACTAGCGGGGGGCCCCACTACAATGAGCAGTTCTTC. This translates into CASLTSGGPHYNEQFF. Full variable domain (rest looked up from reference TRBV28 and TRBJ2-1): DVKVTQSSRYLVKRTGEKVFLECVQDMDHENMFWYRQDPGLGLRLIYFSYDVKMKEKGDIPEGYSVSREKKERFSLILESASTNQTSMYLCASLTSGGPHYNEQFFGPGTRLTVL.

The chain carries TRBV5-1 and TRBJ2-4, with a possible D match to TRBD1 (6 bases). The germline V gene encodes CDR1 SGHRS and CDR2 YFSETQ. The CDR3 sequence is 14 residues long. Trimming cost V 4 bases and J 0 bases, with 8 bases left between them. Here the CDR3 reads CASSTQGAKNIQYF. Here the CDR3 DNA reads TGCGCCAGCAGCACACAGGGAGCCAAAAACATTCAGTACTTC.

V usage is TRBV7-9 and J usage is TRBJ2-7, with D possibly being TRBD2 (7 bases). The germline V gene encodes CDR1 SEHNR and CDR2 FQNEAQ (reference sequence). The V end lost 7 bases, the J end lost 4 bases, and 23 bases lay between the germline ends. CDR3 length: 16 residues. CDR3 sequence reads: CASNRGGGVVGYEQYF. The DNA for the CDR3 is TGTGCCAGCAACAGAGGGGGAGGGGTTGTGGGGTACGAGCAGTACTTC.

CDR3 in amino acids: CASSSGQGVLVNYEQYF. The DNA for the CDR3 is TGTGCCAGCAGCAGCGGACAGGGCGTTTTAGTCAACTACGAGCAGTACTTC. This chain joins TRBV7-8 and TRBJ2-7; 8 nucleotides agree with TRBD1. Per the germline V gene, CDR1 is SGHVS and CDR2 is FQNEAQ. J was trimmed by 3 bases and V by 5 bases; bases with no gene match: 15. This CDR3 has 17 amino acids.

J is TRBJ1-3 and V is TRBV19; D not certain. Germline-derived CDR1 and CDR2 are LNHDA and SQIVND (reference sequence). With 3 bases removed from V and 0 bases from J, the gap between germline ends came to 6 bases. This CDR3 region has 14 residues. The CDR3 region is CASSMGSSGNTIYF. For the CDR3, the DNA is TGTGCCAGTAGTATGGGCAGCTCTGGAAACACCATATATTTT.

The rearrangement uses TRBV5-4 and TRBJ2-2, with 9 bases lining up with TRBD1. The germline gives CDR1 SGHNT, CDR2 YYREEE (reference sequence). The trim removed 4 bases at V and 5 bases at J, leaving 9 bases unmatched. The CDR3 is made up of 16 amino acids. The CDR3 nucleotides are TGTGCCAGCAGCCTACCGGGACAGGGCCGGACCGGGGAGCTGTTTTTT. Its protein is CASSLPGQGRTGELFF.

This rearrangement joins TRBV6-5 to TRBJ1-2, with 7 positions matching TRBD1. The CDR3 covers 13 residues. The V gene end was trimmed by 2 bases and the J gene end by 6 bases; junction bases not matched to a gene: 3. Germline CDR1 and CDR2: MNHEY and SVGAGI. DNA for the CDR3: TGTGCCAGCAGTTACGAGGGGGCTAATGGCTACACCTTC. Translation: CASSYEGANGYTF.

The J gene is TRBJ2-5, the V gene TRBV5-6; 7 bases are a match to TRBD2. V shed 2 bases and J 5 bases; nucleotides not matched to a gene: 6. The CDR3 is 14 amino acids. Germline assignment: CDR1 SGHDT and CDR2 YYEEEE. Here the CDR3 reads CASSFWEGGETQYF. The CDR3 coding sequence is TGTGCCAGCAGCTTCTGGGAGGGTGGGGAGACCCAGTACTTC.

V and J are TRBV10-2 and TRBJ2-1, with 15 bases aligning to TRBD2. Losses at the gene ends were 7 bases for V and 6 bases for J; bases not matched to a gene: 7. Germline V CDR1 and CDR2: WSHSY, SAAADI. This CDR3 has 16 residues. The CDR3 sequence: CASTPRTSGGANEQFF. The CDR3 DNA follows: TGCGCCAGCACCCCAAGGACTAGCGGGGGGGCCAATGAGCAGTTCTTC.

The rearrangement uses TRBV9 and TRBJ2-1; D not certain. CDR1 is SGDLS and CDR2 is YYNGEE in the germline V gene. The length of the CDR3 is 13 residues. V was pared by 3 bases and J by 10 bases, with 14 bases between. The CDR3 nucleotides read TGTGCCAGCAGCGCTCCTGACGTTCCCGAGCAGTTCTTC. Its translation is CASSAPDVPEQFF.

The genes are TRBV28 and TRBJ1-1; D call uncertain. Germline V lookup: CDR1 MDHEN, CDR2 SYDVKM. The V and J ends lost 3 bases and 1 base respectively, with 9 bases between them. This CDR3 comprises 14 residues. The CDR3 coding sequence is TGTGCCAGCAGTTTTGGTTACAGGAACACTGAAGCTTTCTTT. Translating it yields CASSFGYRNTEAFF.

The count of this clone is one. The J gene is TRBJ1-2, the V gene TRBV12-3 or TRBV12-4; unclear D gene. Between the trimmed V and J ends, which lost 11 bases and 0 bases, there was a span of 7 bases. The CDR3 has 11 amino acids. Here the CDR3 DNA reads TGTGCCGCGAGGGCTAACTATGGCTACACCTTC. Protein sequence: CAARANYGYTF.

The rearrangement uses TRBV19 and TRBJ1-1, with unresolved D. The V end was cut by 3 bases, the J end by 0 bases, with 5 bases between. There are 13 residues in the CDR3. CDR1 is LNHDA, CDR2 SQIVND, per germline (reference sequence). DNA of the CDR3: TGTGCCAGTAGTATGTGGATGAACACTGAAGCTTTCTTT. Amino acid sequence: CASSMWMNTEAFF.